This TCR beta chain emerged from a study of OX40 agonist ivuxolimab in advanced cancers. Clones were sequenced by immunoSEQ multiplex PCR, and TCRdb holds only the in-frame ones, with some missing. This sample yields 75,000 to 80,000 clones, of which over 70% are seen a single time; about 4.6% belongs to the top ten. Germline CDR1 reads LNHDA; CDR2 reads SQIVND (reference sequence). The J segment lost 3 bases and the V segment lost 3 bases, leaving 9 bases of the junction unmatched. This CDR3 is built from 16 residues. The table lists this clone with a few counts. Sequenced here: CD4+ or CD8+ T cells sorted from blood, sampled in a trial of the OX40 agonist ivuxolimab. The chain recombines TRBV19 with TRBJ1-1; 8 bases line up with TRBD1. This TCR was recovered from an adult with an advanced solid tumor such as melanoma, head and neck, liver or kidney cancer. The CDR3 spells CASSITAGGEDTEAFF. The CDR3 DNA reads as TGTGCCAGTAGTATTACGGCAGGGGGCGAGGACACTGAAGCTTTCTTT.